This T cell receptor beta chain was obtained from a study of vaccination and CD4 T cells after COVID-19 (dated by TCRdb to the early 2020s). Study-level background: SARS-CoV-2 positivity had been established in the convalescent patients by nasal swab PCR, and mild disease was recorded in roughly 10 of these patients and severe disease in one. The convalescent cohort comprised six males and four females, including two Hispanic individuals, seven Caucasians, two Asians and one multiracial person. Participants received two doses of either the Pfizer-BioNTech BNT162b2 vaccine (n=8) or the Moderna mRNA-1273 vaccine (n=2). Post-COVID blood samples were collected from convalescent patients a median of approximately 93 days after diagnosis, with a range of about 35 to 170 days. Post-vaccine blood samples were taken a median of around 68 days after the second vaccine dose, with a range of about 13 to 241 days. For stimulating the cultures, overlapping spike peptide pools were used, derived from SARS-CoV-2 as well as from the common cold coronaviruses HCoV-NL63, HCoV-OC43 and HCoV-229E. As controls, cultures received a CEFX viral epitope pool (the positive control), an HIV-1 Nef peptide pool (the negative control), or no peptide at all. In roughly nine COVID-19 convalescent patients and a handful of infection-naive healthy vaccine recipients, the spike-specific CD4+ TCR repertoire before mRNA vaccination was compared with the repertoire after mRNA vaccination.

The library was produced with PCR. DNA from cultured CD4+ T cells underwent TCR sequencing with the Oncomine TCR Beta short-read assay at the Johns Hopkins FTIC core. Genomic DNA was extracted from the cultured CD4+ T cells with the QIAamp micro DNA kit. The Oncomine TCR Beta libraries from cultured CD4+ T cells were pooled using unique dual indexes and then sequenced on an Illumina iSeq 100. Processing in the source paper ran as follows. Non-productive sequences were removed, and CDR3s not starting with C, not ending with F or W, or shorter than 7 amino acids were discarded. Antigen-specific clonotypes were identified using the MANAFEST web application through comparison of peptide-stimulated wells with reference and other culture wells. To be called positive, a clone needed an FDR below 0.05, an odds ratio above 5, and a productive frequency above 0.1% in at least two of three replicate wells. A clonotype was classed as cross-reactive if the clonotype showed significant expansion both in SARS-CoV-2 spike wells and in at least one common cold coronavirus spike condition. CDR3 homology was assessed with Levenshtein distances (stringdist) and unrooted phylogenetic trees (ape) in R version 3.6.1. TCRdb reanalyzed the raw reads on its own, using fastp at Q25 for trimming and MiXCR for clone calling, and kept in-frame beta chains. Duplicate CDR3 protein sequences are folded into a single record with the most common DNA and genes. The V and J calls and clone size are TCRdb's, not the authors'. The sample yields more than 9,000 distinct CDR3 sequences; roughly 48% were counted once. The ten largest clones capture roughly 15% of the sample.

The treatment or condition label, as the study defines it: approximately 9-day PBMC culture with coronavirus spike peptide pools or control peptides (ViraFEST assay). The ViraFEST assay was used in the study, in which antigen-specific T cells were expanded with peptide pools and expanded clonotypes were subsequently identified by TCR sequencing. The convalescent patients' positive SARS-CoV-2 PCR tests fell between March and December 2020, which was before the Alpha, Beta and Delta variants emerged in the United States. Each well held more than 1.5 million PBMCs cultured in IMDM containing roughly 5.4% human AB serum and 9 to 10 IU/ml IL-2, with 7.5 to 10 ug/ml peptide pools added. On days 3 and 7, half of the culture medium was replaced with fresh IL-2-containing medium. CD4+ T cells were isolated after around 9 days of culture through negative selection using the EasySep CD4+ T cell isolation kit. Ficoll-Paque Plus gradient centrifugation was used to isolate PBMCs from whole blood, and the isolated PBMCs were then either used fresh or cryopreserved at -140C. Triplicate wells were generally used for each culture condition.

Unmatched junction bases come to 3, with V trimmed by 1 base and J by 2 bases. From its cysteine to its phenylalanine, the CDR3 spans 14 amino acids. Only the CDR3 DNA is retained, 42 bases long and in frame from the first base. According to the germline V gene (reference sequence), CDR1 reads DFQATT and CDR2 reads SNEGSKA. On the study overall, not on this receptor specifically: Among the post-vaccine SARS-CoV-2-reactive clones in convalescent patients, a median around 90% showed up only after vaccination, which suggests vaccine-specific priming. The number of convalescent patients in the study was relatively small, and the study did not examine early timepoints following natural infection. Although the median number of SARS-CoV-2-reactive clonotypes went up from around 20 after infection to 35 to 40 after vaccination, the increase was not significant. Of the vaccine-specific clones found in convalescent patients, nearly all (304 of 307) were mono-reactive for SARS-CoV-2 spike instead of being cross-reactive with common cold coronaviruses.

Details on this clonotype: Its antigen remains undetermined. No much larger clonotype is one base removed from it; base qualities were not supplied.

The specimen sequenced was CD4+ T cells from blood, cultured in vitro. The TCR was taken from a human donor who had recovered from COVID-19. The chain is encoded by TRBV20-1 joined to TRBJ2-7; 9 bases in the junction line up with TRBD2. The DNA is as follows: TGCAGTGCTAGAGTCGCGGGAGGGCCCTACGAGCAGTACTTC. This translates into CSARVAGGPYEQYF.